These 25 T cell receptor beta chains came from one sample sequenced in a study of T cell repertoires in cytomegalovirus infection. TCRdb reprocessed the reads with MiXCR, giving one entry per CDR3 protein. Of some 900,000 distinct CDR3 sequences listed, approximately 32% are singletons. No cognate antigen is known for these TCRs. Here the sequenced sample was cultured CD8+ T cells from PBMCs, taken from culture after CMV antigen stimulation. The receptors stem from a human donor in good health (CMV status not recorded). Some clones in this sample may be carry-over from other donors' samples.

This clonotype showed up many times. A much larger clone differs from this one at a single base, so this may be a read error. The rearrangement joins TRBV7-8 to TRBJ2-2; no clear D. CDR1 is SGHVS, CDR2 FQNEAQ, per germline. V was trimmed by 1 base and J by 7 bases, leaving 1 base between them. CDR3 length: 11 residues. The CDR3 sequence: CASSLVGELFF. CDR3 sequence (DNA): TGTGCCAGCAGCTTAGTCGGGGAGCTGTTTTTT.

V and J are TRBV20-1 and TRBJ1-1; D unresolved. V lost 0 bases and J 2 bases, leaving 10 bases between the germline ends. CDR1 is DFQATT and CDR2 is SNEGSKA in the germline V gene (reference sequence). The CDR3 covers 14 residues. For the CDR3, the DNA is TGCAGTGCTAGAGACTACAGCTTAAACACTGAAGCTTTCTTT. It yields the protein CSARDYSLNTEAFF.

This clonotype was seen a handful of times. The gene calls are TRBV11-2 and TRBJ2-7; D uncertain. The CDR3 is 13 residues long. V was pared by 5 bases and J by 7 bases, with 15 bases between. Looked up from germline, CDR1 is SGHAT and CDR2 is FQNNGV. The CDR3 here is CASSLPKLGEQYF. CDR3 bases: TGTGCCAGCAGCCTACCTAAGTTAGGGGAGCAGTACTTC.

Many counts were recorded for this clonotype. CDR3 DNA: TGTGCCAGCAGTCGAACCGGGACTAGCGGCGCGAACACCGGGGAGCTGTTTTTT. As protein: CASSRTGTSGANTGELFF. The chain combines TRBV6-1 with TRBJ2-2; 11 bases are shared with TRBD2. V lost 5 bases to trimming and J lost 0 bases; unmatched junction nucleotides: 8. This CDR3 is 18 amino acids long. The V gene's germline CDR1 is MNHNS and CDR2 SASEGT.

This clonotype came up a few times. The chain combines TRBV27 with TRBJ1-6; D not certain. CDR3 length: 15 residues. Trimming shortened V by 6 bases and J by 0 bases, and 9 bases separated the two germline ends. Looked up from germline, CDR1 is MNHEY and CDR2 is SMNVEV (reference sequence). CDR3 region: CASRDGSSYNSPLHF. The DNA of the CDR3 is TGTGCCAGCAGGGACGGGAGCTCCTATAATTCACCCCTCCACTTT.

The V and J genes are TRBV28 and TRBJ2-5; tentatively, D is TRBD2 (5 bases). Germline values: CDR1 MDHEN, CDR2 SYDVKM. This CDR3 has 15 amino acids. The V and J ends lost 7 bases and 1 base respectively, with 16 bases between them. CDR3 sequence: CASKRKGRIQETQYF. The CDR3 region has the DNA TGTGCCAGCAAGAGAAAAGGGAGAATCCAAGAGACCCAGTACTTC. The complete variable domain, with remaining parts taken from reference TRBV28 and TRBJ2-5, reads DVKVTQSSRYLVKRTGEKVFLECVQDMDHENMFWYRQDPGLGLRLIYFSYDVKMKEKGDIPEGYSVSREKKERFSLILESASTNQTSMYLCASKRKGRIQETQYFGPGTRLLVL.

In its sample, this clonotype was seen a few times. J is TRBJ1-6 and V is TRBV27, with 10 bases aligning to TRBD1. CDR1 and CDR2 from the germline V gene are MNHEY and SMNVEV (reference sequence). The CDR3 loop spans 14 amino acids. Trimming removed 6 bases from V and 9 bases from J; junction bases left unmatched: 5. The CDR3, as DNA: TGTGCCAGCAGCAAGACAGGGGGCTTTTCACCCCTCCACTTT. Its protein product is CASSKTGGFSPLHF.

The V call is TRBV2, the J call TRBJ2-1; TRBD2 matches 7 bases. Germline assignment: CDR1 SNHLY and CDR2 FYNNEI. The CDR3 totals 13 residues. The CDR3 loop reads CVSEGGSYNEQFF. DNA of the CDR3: TGTGTCAGTGAGGGAGGGTCCTACAATGAGCAGTTCTTC.

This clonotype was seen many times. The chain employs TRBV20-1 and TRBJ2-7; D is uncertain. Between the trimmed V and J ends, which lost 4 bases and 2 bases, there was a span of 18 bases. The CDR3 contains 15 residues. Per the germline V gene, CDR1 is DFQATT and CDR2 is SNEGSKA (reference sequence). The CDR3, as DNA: TGCAGTGCTACCCCTAGGCCTCCGACCACCTACGAGCAGTACTTC. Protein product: CSATPRPPTTYEQYF.

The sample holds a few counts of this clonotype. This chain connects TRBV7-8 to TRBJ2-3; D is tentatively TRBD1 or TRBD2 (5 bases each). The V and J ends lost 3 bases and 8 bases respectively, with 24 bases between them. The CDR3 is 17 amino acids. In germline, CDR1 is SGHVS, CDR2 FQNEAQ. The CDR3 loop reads CASSFSTRDGIEVTQYF. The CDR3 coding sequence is TGTGCCAGCAGCTTTTCGACCCGGGACGGGATAGAGGTTACGCAGTATTTT.

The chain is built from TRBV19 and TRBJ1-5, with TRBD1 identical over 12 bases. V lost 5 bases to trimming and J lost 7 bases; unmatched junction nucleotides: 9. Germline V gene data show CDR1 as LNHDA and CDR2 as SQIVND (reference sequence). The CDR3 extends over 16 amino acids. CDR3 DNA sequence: TGTGCCAGTAGTGACCGGGACAGGGGGCCTTTCCAGCCCCAGCATTTT. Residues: CASSDRDRGPFQPQHF.

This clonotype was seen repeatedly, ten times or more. As DNA, the CDR3 is TGTGCCAGCAGCTTAGCGAGGCCCCATTCGCAGGGGGATAAGACCCAACCGTATCAGCCCCAGCATTTT. It yields the protein CASSLARPHSQGDKTQPYQPQHF. V gene TRBV7-2 combines with J gene TRBJ1-5; 7 nucleotides line up with TRBD1. V lost 0 bases and J lost 5; bases outside the gene matches: 28. Per the germline V gene, CDR1 is SGHTA and CDR2 is FQGNSA. This CDR3 is built from 23 residues.

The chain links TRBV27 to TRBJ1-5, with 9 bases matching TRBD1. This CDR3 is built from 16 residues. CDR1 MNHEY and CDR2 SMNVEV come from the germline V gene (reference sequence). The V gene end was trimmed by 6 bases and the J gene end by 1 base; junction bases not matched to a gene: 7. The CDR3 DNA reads TGTGCCAGCAGGCTAGGACAGGGGAACAGCAATCAGCCCCAGCATTTT. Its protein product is CASRLGQGNSNQPQHF.

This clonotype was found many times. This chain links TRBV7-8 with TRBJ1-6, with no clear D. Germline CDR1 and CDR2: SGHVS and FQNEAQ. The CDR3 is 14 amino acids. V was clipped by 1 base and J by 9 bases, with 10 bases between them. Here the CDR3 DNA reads TGTGCCAGCAGCTTAGATACTGATTTTTCACCCCTCCACTTT. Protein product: CASSLDTDFSPLHF.

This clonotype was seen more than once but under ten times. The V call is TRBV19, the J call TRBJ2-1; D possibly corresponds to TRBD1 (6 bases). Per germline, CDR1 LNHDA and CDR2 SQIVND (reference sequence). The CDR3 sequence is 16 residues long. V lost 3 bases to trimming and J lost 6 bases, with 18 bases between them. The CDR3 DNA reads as TGTGCCAGTAGTATGGGGTGGGGGATAGGGGGCAATGAGCAGTTCTTC. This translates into CASSMGWGIGGNEQFF.

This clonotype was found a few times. The CDR3 DNA is TGTGCCAGTAACATCGCCGTCGACAGCTCCTACAATGAGCAGTTCTTC. Translating it yields CASNIAVDSSYNEQFF. V gene TRBV19 combines with J gene TRBJ2-1, with a possible D match to TRBD1 (5 bases). Trimming pared 7 bases from V and 0 bases from J, leaving 16 bases between. The germline CDR1 and CDR2 sequences are LNHDA and SQIVND (reference sequence). This CDR3 spans 16 amino acids.

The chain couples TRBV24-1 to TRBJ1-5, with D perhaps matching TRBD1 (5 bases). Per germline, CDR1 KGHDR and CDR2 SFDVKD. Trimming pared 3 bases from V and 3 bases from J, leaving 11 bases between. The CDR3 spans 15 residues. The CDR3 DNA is TGTGCCACCAGTGATCCCGGGACTACCAATCAGCCCCAGCATTTT. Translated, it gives CATSDPGTTNQPQHF.

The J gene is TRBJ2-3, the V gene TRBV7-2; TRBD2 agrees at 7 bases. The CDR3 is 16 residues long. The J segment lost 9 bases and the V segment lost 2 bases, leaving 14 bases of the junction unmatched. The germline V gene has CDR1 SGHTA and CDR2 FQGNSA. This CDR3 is CASSLWKAGPRGTQYF. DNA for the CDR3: TGTGCCAGCAGCTTATGGAAAGCGGGGCCTCGGGGGACGCAGTATTTT.

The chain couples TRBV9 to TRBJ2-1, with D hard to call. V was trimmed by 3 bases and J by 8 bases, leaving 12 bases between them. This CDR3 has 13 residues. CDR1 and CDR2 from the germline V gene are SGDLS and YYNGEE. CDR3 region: CASSAGGSDEQFF. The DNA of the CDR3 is TGTGCCAGCAGCGCGGGTGGGTCTGATGAGCAGTTCTTC.

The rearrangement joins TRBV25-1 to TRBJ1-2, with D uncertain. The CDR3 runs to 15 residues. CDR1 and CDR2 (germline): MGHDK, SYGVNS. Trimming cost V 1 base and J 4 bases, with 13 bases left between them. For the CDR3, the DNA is TGTGCCAGCAGTGAATCTAGCGGTTCGGTCTATGGCTACACCTTC. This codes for CASSESSGSVYGYTF.

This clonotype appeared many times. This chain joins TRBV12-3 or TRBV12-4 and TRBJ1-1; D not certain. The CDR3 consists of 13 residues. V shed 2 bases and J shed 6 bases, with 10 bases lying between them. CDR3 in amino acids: CASSLNRASEAFF. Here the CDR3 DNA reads TGTGCCAGCAGTTTAAATAGGGCCTCTGAAGCTTTCTTT.

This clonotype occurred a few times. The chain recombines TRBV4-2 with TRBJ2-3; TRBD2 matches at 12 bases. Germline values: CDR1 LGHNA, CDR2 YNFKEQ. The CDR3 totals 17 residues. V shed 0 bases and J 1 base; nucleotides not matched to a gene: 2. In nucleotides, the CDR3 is TGTGCCAGCAGCCAAGAGCTAGCGGGGGGGGGCACAGATACGCAGTATTTT. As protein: CASSQELAGGGTDTQYF.

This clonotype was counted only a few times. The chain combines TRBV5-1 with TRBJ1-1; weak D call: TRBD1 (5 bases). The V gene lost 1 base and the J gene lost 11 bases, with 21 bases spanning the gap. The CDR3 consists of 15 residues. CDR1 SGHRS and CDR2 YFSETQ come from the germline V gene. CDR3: CASSLSSREKFVAFF. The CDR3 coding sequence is TGCGCCAGCAGCTTGTCGAGCAGGGAGAAATTTGTGGCTTTCTTT. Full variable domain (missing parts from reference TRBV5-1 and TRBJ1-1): KAGVTQTPRYLIKTRGQQVTLSCSPISGHRSVSWYQQTPGQGLQFLFEYFSETQRNKGNFPGRFSGRQFSNSRSEMNVSTLELGDSALYLCASSLSSREKFVAFFGQGTRLTVV.

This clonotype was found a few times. The CDR3 DNA reads TGCGCCAGCAGCCACAAACAGGGACAGGGCACCGGGGAGCTGTTTTTT. Translation gives CASSHKQGQGTGELFF. The chain links TRBV4-1 to TRBJ2-2, with TRBD1 matching 9 bases. CDR1 and CDR2 (germline): MGHRA, YSYEKL. The CDR3 is 16 residues long. Germline trimming cut 3 bases from V and 4 bases from J; bases unmatched to any gene: 6.

The CDR3 DNA follows: TGTGCCAGCAGTTACGCTACAGGCCCAGGTAGTACCAACGTCCTGACTTTC. Protein product: CASSYATGPGSTNVLTF. V is TRBV6-5 and J is TRBJ2-6; tentative D call: TRBD1 (5 bases). The CDR3 is 17 residues long. In germline, CDR1 is MNHEY, CDR2 SVGAGI. V was trimmed by 2 bases and J by 8 bases, leaving 19 bases between them.